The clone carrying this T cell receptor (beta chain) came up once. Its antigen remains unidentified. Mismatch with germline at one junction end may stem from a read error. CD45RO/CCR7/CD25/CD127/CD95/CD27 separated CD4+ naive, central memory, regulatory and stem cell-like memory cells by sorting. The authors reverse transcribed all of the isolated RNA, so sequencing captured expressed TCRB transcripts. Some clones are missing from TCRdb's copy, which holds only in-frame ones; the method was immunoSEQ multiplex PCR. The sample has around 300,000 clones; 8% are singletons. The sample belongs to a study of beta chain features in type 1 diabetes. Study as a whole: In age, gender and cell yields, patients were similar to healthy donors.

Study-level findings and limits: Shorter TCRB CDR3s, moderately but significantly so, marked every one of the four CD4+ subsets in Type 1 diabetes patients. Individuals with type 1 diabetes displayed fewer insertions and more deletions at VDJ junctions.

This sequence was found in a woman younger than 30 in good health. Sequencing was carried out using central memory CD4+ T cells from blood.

The CDR3 is CASSLVGRKNTEAFF. In DNA form, the CDR3 reads TGTGCTAGCAGCTTAGTTGGCAGGAAGAACACTGAAGCTTTCTTT. The gene calls are TRBV7-7 and TRBJ1-1; no definite D call. CDR1 and CDR2 (germline): SSHAT, FNYEAQ (reference sequence). There are 15 residues in the CDR3.